The T cell receptor beta chain under discussion was sequenced for a study of CD8 T cells in Susac syndrome (dated by TCRdb to between 2018 and 2020). At the level of the whole study: The study used repertoire sequencing to test whether antigen drove CD8+ T cell activation and differentiation in Susac syndrome. The full study reports these points: The study acknowledged that relatively few individuals were included in the TCR sequencing and HLA analysis.

CDR3 length: 16 amino acids, cysteine to phenylalanine. The CDR3 DNA has 48 bases and is translated from base 1. V loses 0 bases, J loses 2 bases, and the germline ends lie 13 bases apart. The germline V gene yields LGHNA for CDR1 and YNFKEQ for CDR2. Peripheral blood CD8+ and CD4+ T cells from healthy donors, Susac syndrome patients and multiple sclerosis patients were profiled using high-throughput TCR beta sequencing. Treatment-naive patients with stable or active relapsing-remitting disease fulfilling revised McDonald criteria were used as multiple sclerosis controls. CD8+ TEMRA cells were enriched by FACS, while bulk CD8+ and CD4+ T cells were purified by magnetic negative isolation. Blood was drawn into EDTA tubes, processed within 24 hours, and PBMCs were isolated by density gradient centrifugation. PBMCs destined for TCR sequencing were cryopreserved in liquid nitrogen and later thawed in a 37 °C water bath. Purity of sorted or isolated CD4+, CD8+ and CD8+ TEMRA cells was at least 90%.

About this clonotype: Its recognized antigen is unknown. The input lacks base qualities; no much larger clone sits a single base away.

RNA was extracted using the RNeasy kit, and roughly 0.45 to 1 microgram was reverse transcribed with random hexamers. The immunoSEQ multiplex PCR assay, covering 54 Vbeta and 13 Jbeta segments, was used to amplify TCR beta CDR3 regions. PCR amplification bias was corrected by using a synthetic template baseline for primer optimization and computational correction. The original methods were these. Reads were annotated to V, D and J genes per IMGT and analyzed with immunoSEQ Analyzer, keeping only productive sequences. Clonality was computed as one minus Shannon entropy normalized by log2 of the number of productive unique sequences. For each patient and control, public and private clones were evaluated within the 100 most prevalent clones. Clones were defined as Susac-specific when absent from the healthy and MS cohorts, from about a thousand published viral clones and from other ImmuneACCESS disease sequences. Starting from the raw public reads, TCRdb applied fastp trimming at Q25, assembled clones with MiXCR and retained in-frame beta chains. Here each entry gathers all rows of one CDR3 protein and keeps the most common genes and DNA. The V and J calls were not made by the authors but by TCRdb's processing. The sample contains roughly 130,000 distinct CDR3 sequences, roughly 94% of them found a single time. Roughly 0.13% of the sample is taken by the ten largest.

Sequencing input: CD4+ T cells from PBMCs. This clonotype was obtained from a human donor with multiple sclerosis. The V and J genes are TRBV4-2 and TRBJ1-2; a confident D gene designation cannot be given. CDR3 region: CASSQDPVPTNYGYTF. Read as DNA, the sequence is TGTGCCAGCAGCCAAGATCCGGTACCCACGAACTATGGCTACACCTTC.